This is a list of T cell receptor beta chains from one sample in a study of Ad26.COV2.S vaccination and SARS-CoV-2 variants. Libraries were prepared by immunoSEQ multiplex PCR; TCRdb keeps only in-frame clonotypes and omits some of them. The sample holds 350,000 to 600,000 clones; 80% to 90% are singletons and the top ten take 1.5% to 2%. Specimen: peripheral blood, collected in a trial of Ad26.COV2.S vaccine versus placebo. The receptor set was obtained from a person between 18 and 65 years old who received the Ad26.COV2.S COVID-19 vaccine or a placebo. The CDR3 runs from the conserved cysteine through the conserved F or W. Fields, in order: D gene, clone size, J gene, V gene, CDR3 protein, CDR3 DNA. The D gene is left open where the match is weak. Size is omitted from some rows. Given values are once, few, many or a class for expanded clones.

D: TRBD1
size: once
J: TRBJ2-7
V: TRBV7-9
CDR3: CASSLASDRASYEQYF
DNA: TGTGCCAGCAGCTTAGCCTCGGACAGGGCCTCCTACGAGCAGTACTTC

D: NA
size: NA
J: TRBJ1-5
V: TRBV4-1
CDR3: CASSQDVNQPQHF
DNA: TGCGCCAGCAGCCAAGACGTAAATCAGCCCCAGCATTTT

D: TRBD1
size: NA
J: TRBJ1-2
V: TRBV3-1/TRBV3-2
CDR3: CASSPLNLTGNPPKLFGYTF
DNA: TGTGCCAGCAGCCCCCTGAACCTGACAGGGAACCCCCCCAAACTATTCGGCTACACCTTC

D: NA
size: NA
J: TRBJ2-2
V: TRBV11-2
CDR3: CASSPTNTGGLFF
DNA: TGTGCCAGCAGCCCGACAAACACCGGGGGGCTGTTTTTT

D: TRBD1
size: NA
J: TRBJ1-5
V: TRBV29-1
CDR3: CSVVDRAGQPQHF
DNA: TGCAGCGTCGTCGACAGGGCGGGACAGCCCCAGCATTTT

D: NA
size: NA
J: TRBJ1-2
V: TRBV3-1/TRBV3-2
CDR3: CASSQLTVPYGYTF
DNA: TGTGCCAGCAGCCAATTGACAGTTCCCTATGGCTACACCTTC

D: NA
size: NA
J: TRBJ2-5
V: TRBV5-4
CDR3: CASSWGPTQETQYF
DNA: TGTGCCAGCAGTTGGGGACCCACACAAGAGACCCAGTACTTC

D: NA
size: NA
J: TRBJ1-3
V: TRBV7-9
CDR3: CASSLEPRSSGNTIYF
DNA: TGTGCCAGCAGCTTAGAGCCCCGGTCCTCTGGAAACACCATATATTTT

D: NA
size: once
J: TRBJ1-1
V: TRBV15
CDR3: CATSRGDRRTEAFF
DNA: TGTGCCACCAGCAGAGGCGACAGAAGGACTGAAGCTTTCTTT

D: NA
size: NA
J: TRBJ2-1
V: TRBV4-1
CDR3: CASSQGVSGSHNEQFF
DNA: TGCGCCAGCAGCCAGGGAGTAAGTGGCAGTCACAATGAGCAGTTCTTC

D: TRBD2
size: NA
J: TRBJ2-7
V: TRBV6-1
CDR3: CASSDQTSGAYEQYF
DNA: TGTGCCAGCAGTGACCAGACTAGCGGGGCCTACGAGCAGTACTTC

D: NA
size: NA
J: TRBJ1-1
V: TRBV27
CDR3: CASSRTENTEAFF
DNA: TGTGCCAGCTCCAGAACGGAGAACACTGAAGCTTTCTTT

D: NA
size: once
J: TRBJ1-1
V: TRBV7-9
CDR3: CASSLSDGIVGAFF
DNA: TGTGCCAGCAGCTTATCCGACGGGATAGTAGGTGCTTTCTTT

D: TRBD1
size: NA
J: TRBJ2-3
V: TRBV19
CDR3: CASSIPGQGFKDTQYF
DNA: TGTGCCAGTAGTATACCTGGACAGGGGTTTAAAGATACGCAGTATTTT

D: NA
size: NA
J: TRBJ1-2
V: TRBV2
CDR3: CASSGPDGPRGYTF
DNA: TGTGCCAGCAGTGGACCGGACGGCCCTAGGGGCTACACCTTC

D: NA
size: NA
J: TRBJ1-1
V: TRBV5-6
CDR3: CASSRIGSNTEAFF
DNA: TGTGCCAGCAGCCGTATCGGGTCGAACACTGAAGCTTTCTTT

D: NA
size: NA
J: TRBJ1-5
V: TRBV19
CDR3: CASSRLQERNQPQHF
DNA: TGTGCCAGTAGTAGGCTACAGGAAAGGAATCAGCCCCAGCATTTT

D: TRBD2
size: NA
J: TRBJ2-7
V: TRBV13
CDR3: CASRRAGGSYEQYF
DNA: TGTGCCAGCAGGCGAGCGGGGGGCTCCTACGAGCAGTACTTC